One sample yielded the 26 T cell receptor beta chains listed below, sequenced in a study of T-cell memory formation after mild COVID-19. TCRdb used MiXCR to reprocess the 5' RACE reads, holding one entry per CDR3 protein. The data show about 390,000 distinct CDR3 sequences, with roughly 15% seen just once and under 25% held by the top ten. The sample taken for sequencing was PBMCs or a T cell subset sorted from them (not recorded which). The receptor source for this set is a man aged 18-30 years who had mild COVID-19 (a few samples of this study predate the infection). Cell type and time point are not known.

This clonotype was observed once. The J gene is TRBJ2-7, the V gene TRBV21-1; TRBD1 is the table's D call and was not checked against the DNA. TRBV21-1 counts as a pseudogene. The CDR3 runs to 15 residues. The CDR3 here is CASSKDLDSHYEQYF. DNA for the CDR3: TGTGCCAGCAGCAAAGACCTGGACAGCCACTACGAGCAGTACTTC.

The chain joins TRBV20-1 to TRBJ2-5, with TRBD2 as a possible D gene (5 bases). The V end lost 2 bases, the J end lost 5 bases, and 9 bases lay between the germline ends. This CDR3 has 12 residues. The germline gives CDR1 DFQATT, CDR2 SNEGSKA (reference sequence). CDR3 sequence reads: CSARSGSETQYF. CDR3 nucleotide sequence: TGCAGTGCTAGATCGGGGTCGGAGACCCAGTACTTC.

The V call is TRBV9, the J call TRBJ2-1; 9 bases fit TRBD1. Germline V gene lookup returns CDR1 SGDLS and CDR2 YYNGEE. Unmatched junction bases numbered 6, after V lost 5 bases and J lost 0 bases. This CDR3 comprises 16 residues. The CDR3 nucleotides read TGTGCCAGCAGTGACAGGGGGTCGAACTCCTACAATGAGCAGTTCTTC. It codes for CASSDRGSNSYNEQFF.

The chain couples TRBV10-3 to TRBJ2-7, with D maybe TRBD1 (6 bases). The ends were cut back, 10 bases at V and 4 bases at J, with 11 bases in the middle. In germline, CDR1 is ENHRY, CDR2 SYGVKD. There are 11 residues in the CDR3. This CDR3 is CATLTGYEQYF. CDR3 DNA: TGTGCCACCCTCACAGGGTACGAGCAGTACTTC.

In this sample, this clonotype turned up a few times. V and J are TRBV5-1 and TRBJ2-1, with 11 bases aligning to TRBD1. Germline V CDR1 and CDR2: SGHRS, YFSETQ. The CDR3 loop spans 14 amino acids. Losses at the gene ends were 4 bases for V and 8 bases for J; bases not matched to a gene: 5. CDR3: CASSMGQGEHEQFF. The CDR3 bases are TGCGCCAGCAGCATGGGACAGGGGGAACATGAGCAGTTCTTC.

The CDR3 sequence is CASSLGRSSGANVLTF. The CDR3 bases are TGTGCCAGCAGCTTAGGTCGCAGCTCTGGGGCCAACGTCCTGACTTTC. This chain uses TRBV11-3 with TRBJ2-6; D not resolved. V lost 1 base, J lost 0 bases, and 7 bases lay in between. The CDR3 sequence is 16 residues long. Germline V gene data show CDR1 as SGHNT and CDR2 as YENEEA.

This clonotype was counted between two and nine times. This chain links TRBV5-4 with TRBJ2-4; TRBD1 is a possible D gene (5 bases). CDR1 is SGHNT and CDR2 is YYREEE in the germline V gene (reference sequence). The CDR3 runs to 16 residues. Trimming shortened V by 4 bases and J by 1 base, and 15 bases separated the two germline ends. This CDR3 reads CASSPPGPRAKNIQYF. CDR3 sequence (DNA): TGTGCCAGCAGCCCTCCAGGGCCTAGGGCCAAAAACATTCAGTACTTC. The full variable domain, with the rest looked up from reference TRBV5-4 and TRBJ2-4, is ETGVTQSPTHLIKTRGQQVTLRCSSQSGHNTVSWYQQALGQGPQFIFQYYREEENGRGNFPPRFSGLQFPNYSSELNVNALELDDSALYLCASSPPGPRAKNIQYFGAGTRLSVL.

This clonotype was seen a few times. V usage is TRBV7-9 and J usage is TRBJ2-5; unclear D gene. The V and J ends lost 1 base and 0 bases respectively, with 9 bases between them. CDR3 length: 15 amino acids. In germline, CDR1 is SEHNR, CDR2 FQNEAQ (reference sequence). The CDR3 DNA is TGTGCCAGCAGCTTAGTCGTTTCTAACCAAGAGACCCAGTACTTC. This sequence encodes CASSLVVSNQETQYF. Drawing the rest from reference TRBV7-9 and TRBJ2-5, the complete variable domain is DTGVSQNPRHKITKRGQNVTFRCDPISEHNRLYWYRQTLGQGPEFLTYFQNEAQLEKSRLLSDRFSAERPKGSFSTLEIQRTEQGDSAMYLCASSLVVSNQETQYFGPGTRLLVL.

This clonotype has a count of ten or more. The chain is built from TRBV2 and TRBJ2-3, with D perhaps assigned TRBD1 or TRBD2 (5 bases each). V was cut by 10 bases and J by 3 bases, with 8 bases left in between. The CDR3 is 11 residues long. Germline loops: CDR1 SNHLY, CDR2 FYNNEI. The CDR3 coding sequence is TGTGCCAATGGGGGTACAGATACGCAGTATTTT. Amino acids: CANGGTDTQYF.

A single count supports this clonotype. The chain is built from TRBV4-3 and TRBJ1-2; 7 bases line up with TRBD1. CDR1 is LGHNA and CDR2 is YSLEER in the germline V gene. This CDR3 is built from 14 residues. With V trimmed by 2 bases and J by 5 bases, 5 bases remained unmatched. The CDR3 loop is CASSQMGQQYGYTF. The CDR3, as DNA: TGCGCCAGCAGCCAAATGGGACAGCAATATGGCTACACCTTC.

This clonotype was seen a few times. The gene calls are TRBV6-6 and TRBJ1-6, with 7 bases identical to TRBD1. Germline V lookup: CDR1 MNHNY, CDR2 SVGAGI (reference sequence). The CDR3 consists of 14 residues. Trimming removed 4 bases from V and 5 bases from J; junction bases left unmatched: 2. The CDR3 region has the DNA TGTGCCAGCAGTTGGGGACAGAATAATTCACCCCTCCACTTT. It encodes CASSWGQNNSPLHF.

V and J are TRBV6-6 and TRBJ2-5, with no clear D. This CDR3 contains 13 residues. V gave up 7 bases and J gave up 7 bases, with 16 bases separating them. Germline V gene sequence: CDR1 MNHNY, CDR2 SVGAGI (reference sequence). The DNA of the CDR3 is TGTGCCAGCACCCGCGAGGCCCTAGGGACCCAGTACTTC. This sequence encodes CASTREALGTQYF.

This clonotype was counted only a few times. The chain has TRBV3-1 and TRBJ1-5; weak D call: TRBD1 (6 bases). The CDR3 length is 20 residues. Germline V gene lookup returns CDR1 LGHDT and CDR2 YNNKEL (reference sequence). The V gene lost 0 bases and the J gene lost 0 bases, with 21 bases spanning the gap. The CDR3 region is CASSQDPGAWGQDSNQPQHF. As DNA, the CDR3 is TGTGCCAGCAGCCAAGATCCGGGGGCCTGGGGGCAGGATAGCAATCAGCCCCAGCATTTT.

This clonotype was counted ten times or more. The CDR3 DNA reads TGCGCCAGCAGCCCAGGGGTCGGGGAGCTGTTTTTT. Translating it yields CASSPGVGELFF. This chain links TRBV5-1 with TRBJ2-2; perhaps TRBD1 as D (6 bases). V shed 4 bases and J shed 7 bases, with 8 bases lying between them. Germline V gene data show CDR1 as SGHRS and CDR2 as YFSETQ. The CDR3 sequence is 12 residues long.

Many counts were recorded for this clonotype. The genes are TRBV5-1 and TRBJ2-7; 7 positions match TRBD1. Trimming removed 4 bases from V and 2 bases from J; junction bases left unmatched: 3. The CDR3 loop spans 13 amino acids. In germline, CDR1 is SGHRS, CDR2 YFSETQ. CDR3 nucleotides: TGCGCCAGCAGCGAAGGGACAGCCTACGAGCAGTACTTC. Its translation: CASSEGTAYEQYF. The full variable domain, its missing parts supplied by reference TRBV5-1 and TRBJ2-7, is KAGVTQTPRYLIKTRGQQVTLSCSPISGHRSVSWYQQTPGQGLQFLFEYFSETQRNKGNFPGRFSGRQFSNSRSEMNVSTLELGDSALYLCASSEGTAYEQYFGPGTRLTVT.

A few counts support this clonotype. The V call is TRBV4-1, the J call TRBJ2-2; possible D gene TRBD1, 5 bases. Trimming shortened V by 0 bases and J by 3 bases, and 11 bases separated the two germline ends. The CDR3 contains 16 residues. CDR1 is MGHRA and CDR2 is YSYEKL in the germline V gene. CDR3 sequence: CASSQDGTGHTGELFF. DNA of the CDR3: TGCGCCAGCAGCCAAGATGGTACAGGCCACACCGGGGAGCTGTTTTTT.

This chain joins TRBV30 and TRBJ2-1; 10 nucleotides line up with TRBD2. Germline V gene data show CDR1 as GTSNPN and CDR2 as SVGIG (reference sequence). The J segment lost 8 bases and the V segment lost 5 bases, leaving 3 bases of the junction unmatched. This CDR3 region has 12 residues. The CDR3 loop reads CAWSSGGHEQFF. CDR3 DNA: TGTGCCTGGTCTAGCGGGGGCCATGAGCAGTTCTTC.

This clonotype was detected only a few times. V gene TRBV7-2 combines with J gene TRBJ2-1, with 9 bases matching TRBD1. The CDR3 is 14 amino acids. V shed 1 base, J shed 13 bases, and the junction held 8 bases outside the gene matches. From germline, CDR1 is SGHTA and CDR2 FQGNSA. In nucleotides, the CDR3 is TGTGCCAGCAGCTTAGTCCGGGACAGGGCCACACAGTTCTTC. Translated, it gives CASSLVRDRATQFF.

This clonotype came up a few times. The V gene is TRBV29-1, the J gene TRBJ1-2; D is unclear. From germline, CDR1 is SQVTM and CDR2 ANQGSEA. This CDR3 has 11 residues. Trimming shortened V by 6 bases and J by 0 bases, and 5 bases separated the two germline ends. The CDR3 coding sequence is TGCAGCGTGGTCGCTAACTATGGCTACACCTTC. Its translation: CSVVANYGYTF.

The V gene is TRBV20-1, the J gene TRBJ2-5; D is perhaps TRBD2 (6 bases). This CDR3 has 13 amino acids. V lost 5 bases and J 0 bases, leaving 10 bases between the germline ends. Germline assignment: CDR1 DFQATT and CDR2 SNEGSKA (reference sequence). In DNA form, the CDR3 reads TGCAGTGCTTCTCGGGGGAACCAAGAGACCCAGTACTTC. Encoded protein: CSASRGNQETQYF.

The chain joins TRBV20-1 to TRBJ2-5, with D possibly matching TRBD2 (5 bases). Germline V gives CDR1 DFQATT, CDR2 SNEGSKA (reference sequence). The CDR3 is made up of 14 amino acids. Trimming removed 0 bases at V and 3 bases at J, with 11 bases between. The CDR3 nucleotides are TGCAGTGCTAGAGATTCCCGACTAAAAGAGACCCAGTACTTC. Translation gives CSARDSRLKETQYF.

V usage is TRBV29-1 and J usage is TRBJ1-1; the D gene is possibly TRBD1 (5 bases). The CDR3 spans 12 residues. V was cut by 6 bases and J by 5 bases, with 13 bases left in between. Germline V gene lookup returns CDR1 SQVTM and CDR2 ANQGSEA. CDR3 in amino acids: CSVAPGPTEAFF. CDR3 DNA sequence: TGCAGCGTCGCCCCGGGGCCAACTGAAGCTTTCTTT.

This clonotype was found many times. The chain links TRBV5-6 to TRBJ1-2; D gene ambiguous. The CDR3 loop spans 13 amino acids. V lost 1 base and J lost 4, with 8 bases in between. The germline V gene encodes CDR1 SGHDT and CDR2 YYEEEE. The CDR3 nucleotides are TGTGCCAGCAGCTTGCCCCCAGCCTATGGCTACACCTTC. It encodes CASSLPPAYGYTF.

The chain carries TRBV5-1 and TRBJ1-4; 7 nucleotides align to TRBD1. The CDR3 has 16 amino acids. J gave up 8 bases and V 3 bases, and 13 bases lay outside the gene matches. CDR1 and CDR2 from the germline V gene are SGHRS and YFSETQ. The chain's CDR3 is CASSWGQRGKGEKLFF. In DNA, the CDR3 is TGCGCCAGCAGCTGGGGACAGAGGGGTAAGGGAGAAAAACTGTTTTTT.

The V call is TRBV27, the J call TRBJ1-2, with no clear D. V shed 2 bases and J shed 6 bases, with 13 bases lying between them. CDR3 length: 14 residues. CDR1 is MNHEY, CDR2 SMNVEV, per germline (reference sequence). The CDR3 nucleotides read TGTGCCAGCAGTTTAATGGGAGGGTTCGATGGCTACACCTTC. It translates to CASSLMGGFDGYTF.

This chain uses TRBV9 with TRBJ2-5, with 13 bases aligning to TRBD2. The length of the CDR3 is 19 residues. V shed 4 bases and J 0 bases; nucleotides not matched to a gene: 12. CDR1 SGDLS and CDR2 YYNGEE come from the germline V gene. In DNA form, the CDR3 reads TGTGCCAGCAGCCCGCTTAGACTAGCGGGGGGACTGTACCAAGAGACCCAGTACTTC. Amino acid sequence: CASSPLRLAGGLYQETQYF.